The 17 T cell receptor beta chains presented below share a single source sample, sequenced in a study of preoperative IRX-2 immunotherapy in early breast cancer. TCRdb's copy holds only in-frame clones and misses some; the assay was immunoSEQ multiplex PCR. The sample contains about 27,000 clones, just under 80% of which appear only once. The sample's treatment: preoperative locoregional IRX-2 cytokine immunotherapy. Source: lymph node tissue, taken before IRX-2 immunotherapy. These TCRs come from a human donor with breast cancer.

J is TRBJ2-7 and V is TRBV11-3, with 7 bases matching TRBD1. The trim removed 4 bases at V and 2 bases at J, leaving 8 bases unmatched. From germline, CDR1 is SGHNT and CDR2 YENEEA. The CDR3 is 15 amino acids. The CDR3 sequence: CASSSRDSMTYEQYF. The CDR3 region has the DNA TGTGCCAGCAGCTCCCGGGACAGCATGACCTACGAGCAGTACTTC.

This clone was counted between two and nine times. The V gene is TRBV19, the J gene TRBJ2-7; D remains unclear. Deletions cut 5 bases from V and 2 bases from J, with 7 bases between. The CDR3 is 12 amino acids. Germline CDR1 LNHDA, CDR2 SQIVND (reference sequence). The chain's CDR3 is CASSGSTYEQYF. The CDR3 bases are TGTGCCAGTAGTGGGTCCACCTACGAGCAGTACTTC.

The chain is built from TRBV6-7 and TRBJ2-1, with D possibly TRBD1 on 6 matching bases. TRBV6-7 is marked as an open reading frame, function uncertain. The V gene lost 6 bases and the J gene lost 7 bases, with 7 bases spanning the gap. This CDR3 region has 11 residues. As DNA, the CDR3 is TGTGCCAGCAGCAGGGGAAATGAGCAGTTCTTC. It yields the protein CASSRGNEQFF.

The V and J genes are TRBV19 and TRBJ1-2; 9 nucleotides match TRBD1. The germline CDR1 and CDR2 sequences are LNHDA and SQIVND (reference sequence). The CDR3 sequence is 13 residues long. V lost 3 bases and J lost 12; bases outside the gene matches: 8. CDR3 sequence (DNA): TGTGCCAGTAGTATTACAGGGGGCGCGGTGGACACCTTC. This translates into CASSITGGAVDTF.

The chain recombines TRBV5-1 with TRBJ2-2; D might be TRBD1 (6 bases). The CDR3 covers 15 residues. Germline lookup yields CDR1 SGHRS and CDR2 YFSETQ. V gave up 0 bases and J gave up 1 base, with 7 bases separating them. CDR3: CASSLATGNTGELFF. The CDR3 bases are TGCGCCAGCAGCTTGGCGACAGGGAACACCGGGGAGCTGTTTTTT.

The chain combines TRBV10-3 with TRBJ1-2; D is perhaps TRBD1 (6 bases). CDR1 and CDR2 from the germline V gene are ENHRY and SYGVKD. The CDR3 is made up of 13 amino acids. V lost 2 bases to trimming and J lost 13 bases, with 17 bases between them. CDR3 loop: CAISEPRDTPLTF. CDR3 bases: TGTGCCATCAGTGAGCCGAGGGACACCCCTCTCACCTTC.

The rearrangement uses TRBV11-3 and TRBJ2-7; tentative D call: TRBD1 (6 bases). The CDR3 loop spans 14 amino acids. The germline V and J ends were trimmed by 5 bases and 2 bases, with 13 bases remaining between them. The V gene's germline CDR1 is SGHNT and CDR2 YENEEA. The CDR3 here is CASSNPPGAYEQYF. The CDR3 nucleotides read TGTGCCAGCAGCAACCCCCCAGGGGCCTACGAGCAGTACTTC. Using reference TRBV11-3 and TRBJ2-7 for the parts outside the CDR3, the full variable domain is EAGVVQSPRYKIIEKKQPVAFWCNPISGHNTLYWYLQNLGQGPELLIRYENEEAVDDSQLPKDRFSAERLKGVDSTLKIQPAELGDSAVYLCASSNPPGAYEQYFGPGTRLTVT.

The J gene is TRBJ2-3, the V gene TRBV11-3, with D maybe TRBD1 (5 bases). The CDR3 covers 16 residues. Trimming stripped 4 bases from V and 1 base from J, with 15 bases between. Germline CDR1 reads SGHNT; CDR2 reads YENEEA. For the CDR3, the DNA is TGTGCCAGCAGCTCAGGGCGGACACAGGGCACAGATACGCAGTATTTT. This encodes CASSSGRTQGTDTQYF.

The CDR3 region is CASGGQGEKLFF. CDR3 nucleotide sequence: TGCGCCAGCGGCGGACAGGGCGAAAAACTGTTTTTT. The genes are TRBV10-2 and TRBJ1-4; TRBD1 agrees at 8 bases. The CDR3 spans 12 residues. Per germline, CDR1 WSHSY and CDR2 SAAADI. Trimming removed 8 bases from V and 8 bases from J; junction bases left unmatched: 4.

The chain has TRBV6-8 and TRBJ1-6, with a weak D call TRBD1 (6 bases). The CDR3 runs to 16 residues. The V end was cut by 0 bases, the J end by 5 bases, with 11 bases between. Germline V gives CDR1 MNHGY, CDR2 SAAAGT. CDR3 loop: CASSYSIQGNNSPLHF. In nucleotides, the CDR3 is TGTGCCAGCAGTTACTCGATTCAGGGGAATAATTCACCCCTCCACTTT.

This clone showed up just a few times. V gene TRBV18 combines with J gene TRBJ1-3; D uncertain. CDR1 is KGHSH, CDR2 LQKENI, per germline. V lost 1 base to trimming and J lost 2 bases, with 6 bases between them. This CDR3 spans 14 amino acids. CDR3 nucleotides: TGTGCCAGCTCACCACAAGGAACTGGAAACACCATATATTTT. Translated, it gives CASSPQGTGNTIYF. Combining the CDR3 with reference TRBV18 and TRBJ1-3 gives the whole variable domain NAGVMQNPRHLVRRRGQEARLRCSPMKGHSHVYWYRQLPEEGLKFMVYLQKENIIDESGMPKERFSAEFPKEGPSILRIQQVVRGDSAAYFCASSPQGTGNTIYFGEGSWLTVV.

The chain recombines TRBV28 with TRBJ2-2; 9 positions agree with TRBD2. The V and J ends lost 4 bases and 3 bases, in that order; junction bases with no gene match: 9. Germline assignment: CDR1 MDHEN and CDR2 SYDVKM. The CDR3 totals 17 residues. CDR3 sequence: CASSSPVAGDDTGELFF. CDR3 DNA sequence: TGTGCCAGCAGTTCACCCGTAGCGGGGGACGACACCGGGGAGCTGTTTTTT.

Of note for this clone: The junction and the germline gene differ at one end; a read error may be behind it. This sequence joins TRBV6-8 and TRBJ1-1, with TRBD1 matching 11 bases. In germline, CDR1 is MNHGY, CDR2 SAAAGT. The CDR3 loop spans 14 amino acids. For the CDR3, the DNA is TGTGCCATCAGTTCACCGGGACAGGGGGCTGAAGCTTTCTTT. Protein product: CAISSPGQGAEAFF.

The chain combines TRBV12-5 with TRBJ1-1; D is possibly TRBD1 (6 bases). CDR3 length equals 18 residues. Germline-derived CDR1 and CDR2 are LGHNT and FRNRAP. V was cut by 4 bases and J by 3 bases, with 24 bases left in between. The CDR3: CASGYSPNRQVPYTEAFF. In nucleotides, the CDR3 is TGTGCTAGTGGTTACTCGCCTAACCGACAGGTACCTTACACTGAAGCTTTCTTT.

The chain employs TRBV11-3 and TRBJ2-1, with TRBD1 identical over 10 bases. V trimming: 4 bases; J trimming: 7 bases; junction bases outside the gene matches: 7. Germline V gene sequence: CDR1 SGHNT, CDR2 YENEEA. This CDR3 has 15 amino acids. The DNA for the CDR3 is TGTGCCAGCAGCTGGAGGACAGGGGGGAGGAATGAGCAGTTCTTC. Its translation is CASSWRTGGRNEQFF. The variable domain in full, with the rest retrieved from reference TRBV11-3 and TRBJ2-1, is EAGVVQSPRYKIIEKKQPVAFWCNPISGHNTLYWYLQNLGQGPELLIRYENEEAVDDSQLPKDRFSAERLKGVDSTLKIQPAELGDSAVYLCASSWRTGGRNEQFFGPGTRLTVL.

The V gene is TRBV28, the J gene TRBJ1-5, with 8 bases aligning to TRBD1. Per the germline V gene, CDR1 is MDHEN and CDR2 is SYDVKM. The CDR3 totals 14 residues. The V gene end was trimmed by 9 bases and the J gene end by 7 bases; junction bases not matched to a gene: 11. The CDR3 DNA follows: TGTGCCAGTTCCGGGAACAGGGGGGACCAGCCCCAGCATTTT. Translating it yields CASSGNRGDQPQHF.

The chain recombines TRBV7-5 with TRBJ1-5; TRBD1 is the table's D call and was not checked against the DNA. TRBV7-5 is a pseudogene segment. This CDR3 has 15 amino acids. The CDR3 DNA sequence: TGTGCCAGCAGCTTCGATACAGGGTCGACTCAGCCCCAGCATTTT. Its translation: CASSFDTGSTQPQHF.